Shown below are 32 T cell receptor beta chains from a single sample sequenced in a study of spatial heterogeneity in lung cancer. TCRdb reprocessed the 5' RACE reads with MiXCR, giving one entry per CDR3 protein. The data hold about 120,000 distinct CDR3 sequences, with 10% to 15% observed a single time. Regarding time point: blood at routine non-recurrence follow-up after resection. Unsorted whole RNA samples from tumor, nontumor lung or frozen PBMC were sequenced. Source: PBMCs, taken at follow-up. The receptors here all came from a male donor with early-stage non-small cell lung cancer.

The chain is built from TRBV25-1 and TRBJ2-5; D is perhaps TRBD1 (7 bases). V was pared by 3 bases and J by 5 bases, with 22 bases between. The CDR3 consists of 17 residues. Germline-derived CDR1 and CDR2 are MGHDK and SYGVNS. As DNA, the CDR3 is TGTGCCAGCAGTGAGTTGGGAACGAACAGGGGAGGCGAGACCCAGTACTTC. This translates into CASSELGTNRGGETQYF. Based on the CDR3 plus reference TRBV25-1 and TRBJ2-5, the full variable domain is EADIYQTPRYLVIGTGKKITLECSQTMGHDKMYWYQQDPGMELHLIHYSYGVNSTEKGDLSSESTVSRIRTEHFPLTLESARPSHTSQYLCASSELGTNRGGETQYFGPGTRLLVL.

The chain uses TRBV7-9 and TRBJ2-7, with D possibly TRBD2 on 5 matching bases. Germline lookup yields CDR1 SEHNR and CDR2 FQNEAQ (reference sequence). The V end lost 5 bases, the J end lost 2 bases, and 22 bases lay between the germline ends. The CDR3 totals 17 residues. The CDR3 spells CASSPFLDPSHPYEQYF. In DNA, the CDR3 is TGTGCCAGCAGCCCTTTTTTAGACCCTAGCCACCCCTACGAGCAGTACTTC.

The J gene is TRBJ1-5, the V gene TRBV2; D gene ambiguous. The germline V and J ends were trimmed by 6 bases and 1 base, with 10 bases remaining between them. Germline V gene sequence: CDR1 SNHLY, CDR2 FYNNEI. This CDR3 region has 14 residues. In DNA form, the CDR3 reads TGTGCCAGCAGCCTTATGGAGAGCAATCAGCCCCAGCATTTT. Translated, it gives CASSLMESNQPQHF. Variable domain in full (rest from reference TRBV2 and TRBJ1-5): EPEVTQTPSHQVTQMGQEVILRCVPISNHLYFYWYRQILGQKVEFLVSFYNNEISEKSEIFDDQFSVERPDGSNFTLKIRSTKLEDSAMYFCASSLMESNQPQHFGDGTRLSIL.

This clonotype appeared a few times. This sequence joins TRBV19 and TRBJ2-7; tentatively, D is TRBD1 or TRBD2 (6 bases each). CDR1 is LNHDA, CDR2 SQIVND, per germline (reference sequence). V dropped 11 bases and J dropped 1 base, with 15 bases sitting between them. The CDR3 is made up of 13 amino acids. The CDR3 DNA is TGTGCCTCCCGGGGGCGAGGTTCCTACGAGCAGTACTTC. Its translation is CASRGRGSYEQYF. The full variable domain, its missing parts supplied by reference TRBV19 and TRBJ2-7, is DGGITQSPKYLFRKEGQNVTLSCEQNLNHDAMYWYRQDPGQGLRLIYYSQIVNDFQKGDIAEGYSVSREKKESFPLTVTSAQKNPTAFYLCASRGRGSYEQYFGPGTRLTVT.

The J gene is TRBJ2-3, the V gene TRBV10-2; possibly TRBD1 for D (6 bases). Germline V gene sequence: CDR1 WSHSY, CDR2 SAAADI. The length of the CDR3 is 15 residues. V lost 6 bases to trimming and J lost 1 base, with 14 bases between them. CDR3 sequence (DNA): TGCGCCAGCAGGGACAGAGGTTGGGGCACAGATACGCAGTATTTT. Translating gives CASRDRGWGTDTQYF.

The rearrangement links TRBV2 to TRBJ1-5; a possible D gene is TRBD1 (5 bases). Trimming pared 4 bases from V and 9 bases from J, leaving 13 bases between. Per germline, CDR1 SNHLY and CDR2 FYNNEI. The CDR3 is 13 residues long. The CDR3 loop reads CASSGGRDWPQHF. In DNA, the CDR3 is TGTGCCAGCAGTGGCGGCAGGGACTGGCCCCAGCATTTT. The full variable domain, with the rest looked up from reference TRBV2 and TRBJ1-5, is EPEVTQTPSHQVTQMGQEVILRCVPISNHLYFYWYRQILGQKVEFLVSFYNNEISEKSEIFDDQFSVERPDGSNFTLKIRSTKLEDSAMYFCASSGGRDWPQHFGDGTRLSIL.

The V and J genes are TRBV29-1 and TRBJ2-3; the match to TRBD1 covers 8 bases. V lost 6 bases to trimming and J lost 0 bases; unmatched junction nucleotides: 5. Germline-derived CDR1 and CDR2 are SQVTM and ANQGSEA. CDR3 size: 14 residues. The CDR3 spells CSVDRGSSTDTQYF. The CDR3 coding sequence is TGCAGCGTAGACAGGGGTTCTAGCACAGATACGCAGTATTTT.

This clonotype was picked up many times. J is TRBJ1-2 and V is TRBV4-1, with unresolved D. This CDR3 has 15 residues. The germline V gene has CDR1 MGHRA and CDR2 YSYEKL. Trimming left V 4 bases short and J 4 bases short, with 16 bases between. The CDR3 DNA reads TGCGCCAGCAGCCCCTCCATGGTGCAGGCCTATGGCTACACCTTC. It is translated as CASSPSMVQAYGYTF.

The rearrangement links TRBV5-5 to TRBJ1-2; D may be TRBD1 (5 bases). Germline-derived CDR1 and CDR2 are SGHKS and YYEKEE (reference sequence). The CDR3 is 11 residues long. V lost 4 bases and J lost 8, with 9 bases in between. The DNA for the CDR3 is TGTGCCAGCAGCGGGACCCTAGGCTACACCTTC. Encoded protein: CASSGTLGYTF.

This clonotype came up many times. The V and J genes are TRBV20-1 and TRBJ2-7, with D tentatively TRBD1 (6 bases). Looked up from germline, CDR1 is DFQATT and CDR2 is SNEGSKA (reference sequence). V gave up 1 base and J gave up 2 bases, with 15 bases separating them. This CDR3 is 15 amino acids long. The CDR3 loop reads CSARVEGGPPYEQYF. CDR3 nucleotide sequence: TGCAGTGCTAGAGTTGAAGGGGGACCCCCCTACGAGCAGTACTTC.

This clonotype was recorded many times. The genes are TRBV28 and TRBJ1-5, with 8 bases aligning to TRBD1. CDR3 length: 14 residues. The germline CDR1 and CDR2 sequences are MDHEN and SYDVKM. V trimming: 6 bases; J trimming: 4 bases; junction bases outside the gene matches: 5. This CDR3 is CASRQGVKNQPQHF. The CDR3, as DNA: TGTGCCAGCAGACAGGGGGTGAAGAATCAGCCCCAGCATTTT.

The rearrangement uses TRBV7-8 and TRBJ2-2; D is possibly TRBD2 (5 bases). Trimming took 5 bases from V and 5 from J, leaving 15 bases between them. CDR3 length equals 15 residues. Germline CDR1 SGHVS, CDR2 FQNEAQ. CDR3 in amino acids: CASSPDRGQTGELFF. CDR3 nucleotide sequence: TGTGCCAGCAGCCCTGATCGGGGTCAGACCGGGGAGCTGTTTTTT.

This clonotype was seen a few times. The chain uses TRBV7-2 and TRBJ2-3; TRBD1 matches 9 bases. Germline V CDR1 and CDR2: SGHTA, FQGNSA. The CDR3 loop spans 15 amino acids. The V segment lost 6 bases and the J segment 6 bases; nucleotides outside the gene matches: 10. This chain's CDR3 is CASSPLGTGKDTQYF. The CDR3 nucleotides read TGTGCCAGCAGTCCCTTAGGGACAGGGAAGGATACGCAGTATTTT.

The chain carries TRBV9 and TRBJ2-1, with 7 bases matching TRBD1. CDR1 is SGDLS, CDR2 YYNGEE, per germline. V lost 3 bases and J lost 2; bases outside the gene matches: 5. This CDR3 spans 15 amino acids. CDR3 sequence (DNA): TGTGCCAGCAGCGCGAGACAGGGTCCCTACAATGAGCAGTTCTTC. Amino acid sequence: CASSARQGPYNEQFF.

CDR3 in DNA: TGCGCCAGCAGCGCGGAGGGACGGCCTAACTATGGCTACACCTTC. Translated: CASSAEGRPNYGYTF. The V call is TRBV5-1, the J call TRBJ1-2, with TRBD1 as a possible D gene (5 bases). CDR3 length: 15 residues. V lost 4 bases and J 0 bases, leaving 13 bases between the germline ends. The germline gives CDR1 SGHRS, CDR2 YFSETQ.

V gene TRBV12-3 or TRBV12-4 combines with J gene TRBJ1-5; 8 bases agree with TRBD1. The CDR3 loop spans 15 amino acids. V lost 6 bases and J lost 3; bases outside the gene matches: 7. This CDR3 is CASSMTGDPNQPQHF. DNA of the CDR3: TGTGCCAGCAGCATGACAGGGGATCCCAATCAGCCCCAGCATTTT.

This clonotype has more than one count but fewer than ten. This sequence joins TRBV28 and TRBJ1-1, with 7 nucleotides matching TRBD1. In germline, CDR1 is MDHEN, CDR2 SYDVKM. The CDR3 totals 14 residues. V lost 5 bases, J lost 0 bases, and 3 bases stayed unmatched. CDR3 residues: CASSRTGLNTEAFF. CDR3 sequence (DNA): TGTGCCAGCAGTCGGACAGGACTGAACACTGAAGCTTTCTTT.

This clonotype has a count of ten or more. This chain uses TRBV2 with TRBJ1-5, with TRBD1 as a possible D gene (5 bases). Germline V gene sequence: CDR1 SNHLY, CDR2 FYNNEI. The CDR3 spans 13 residues. Trimming took 4 bases from V and 5 from J, leaving 9 bases between them. The CDR3 region is CASSGQGDQPQHF. In DNA, the CDR3 is TGTGCCAGCAGTGGGCAGGGCGATCAGCCCCAGCATTTT.

In this sample, this clonotype turned up a few times. The chain employs TRBV2 and TRBJ2-1; maybe TRBD1 (6 bases). This CDR3 contains 15 residues. Trimming left V 3 bases short and J 12 bases short, with 21 bases between. CDR1 and CDR2 from the germline V gene are SNHLY and FYNNEI. The CDR3 DNA reads TGTGCCAGCAGTGATAGGGGACAAAAGTCGTCCATGCAGTTCTTC. Its translation is CASSDRGQKSSMQFF. Combining the CDR3 with reference TRBV2 and TRBJ2-1 gives the whole variable domain EPEVTQTPSHQVTQMGQEVILRCVPISNHLYFYWYRQILGQKVEFLVSFYNNEISEKSEIFDDQFSVERPDGSNFTLKIRSTKLEDSAMYFCASSDRGQKSSMQFFGPGTRLTVL.

V gene TRBV3-1 combines with J gene TRBJ2-7, with 11 bases lining up with TRBD1. This CDR3 comprises 15 residues. Germline loops: CDR1 LGHDT, CDR2 YNNKEL (reference sequence). V shed 5 bases and J 7 bases; nucleotides not matched to a gene: 10. The CDR3 region is CASSYSGTGGREQYF. The CDR3 DNA is TGTGCCAGCAGCTATTCCGGGACAGGGGGAAGAGAGCAGTACTTC.

J is TRBJ2-7 and V is TRBV6-1; 8 bases are shared with TRBD1. The CDR3 has 13 amino acids. Germline lookup yields CDR1 MNHNS and CDR2 SASEGT. V was clipped by 6 bases and J by 3 bases; unmatched bases: 4. The CDR3 sequence is CASRRTGGYEQYF. Written as DNA, the CDR3 is TGTGCCAGCAGACGAACAGGGGGCTACGAGCAGTACTTC.

This sequence joins TRBV10-1 and TRBJ2-2; D uncertain. This CDR3 is built from 13 residues. The germline CDR1 and CDR2 sequences are WNHNN and SYGVQD (reference sequence). The V end lost 7 bases, the J end lost 3 bases, and 9 bases lay between the germline ends. The CDR3 sequence is CASKASYTGELFF. CDR3 in DNA: TGCGCCAGCAAAGCCAGCTACACCGGGGAGCTGTTTTTT.

This clonotype occurred a few times. V gene TRBV24-1 combines with J gene TRBJ2-1; D gene uncertain. This CDR3 is built from 10 residues. Trimming removed 9 bases at V and 8 bases at J, with 7 bases between. From germline, CDR1 is KGHDR and CDR2 SFDVKD. The CDR3 DNA reads as TGTGCCACCGGATCCCATGAGCAGTTCTTC. It yields the protein CATGSHEQFF.

This chain uses TRBV24-1 with TRBJ2-5; 16 bases align to TRBD2. This CDR3 contains 18 residues. The J segment lost 5 bases and the V segment lost 3 bases, leaving 8 bases of the junction unmatched. From germline, CDR1 is KGHDR and CDR2 SFDVKD. The CDR3, as DNA: TGTGCCACCAGTGATACCGGGACTAGCGGGGGGGCCAGGGAGACCCAGTACTTC. Residues: CATSDTGTSGGARETQYF.

V gene TRBV4-1 combines with J gene TRBJ2-2; 8 bases are shared with TRBD2. J was trimmed by 0 bases and V by 0 bases; bases with no gene match: 3. The CDR3 extends over 17 amino acids. Looked up from germline, CDR1 is MGHRA and CDR2 is YSYEKL. CDR3 sequence (DNA): TGCGCCAGCAGCCAAGATCGCGGGGGGCCGAACACCGGGGAGCTGTTTTTT. Protein sequence: CASSQDRGGPNTGELFF.

This sequence joins TRBV20-1 and TRBJ1-4, with D uncertain. Trimming left V 0 bases short and J 8 bases short, with 13 bases between. CDR3 length: 14 residues. CDR1 DFQATT and CDR2 SNEGSKA come from the germline V gene (reference sequence). In DNA, the CDR3 is TGCAGTGCTAGAGATCTAAAAGTGTGGGAAAAACTGTTTTTT. Translated, it gives CSARDLKVWEKLFF.

This clonotype was detected only a few times. The rearrangement links TRBV9 to TRBJ2-5; D may be TRBD2 (6 bases). This CDR3 contains 13 residues. CDR1 is SGDLS and CDR2 is YYNGEE in the germline V gene. Trimming shortened V by 3 bases and J by 9 bases, and 15 bases separated the two germline ends. The chain's CDR3 is CASSGNHGEAQYF. CDR3 DNA: TGTGCCAGCAGCGGGAACCACGGGGAGGCCCAGTACTTC.

This clonotype was recorded at least ten times. V gene TRBV5-1 combines with J gene TRBJ2-1; no definite D call. V lost 6 bases and J lost 6, with 10 bases in between. The CDR3 is 12 amino acids. Germline CDR1 SGHRS, CDR2 YFSETQ. The CDR3, as DNA: TGCGCCAGCAACGGTGAGGCCAATGAGCAGTTCTTC. The encoded protein is CASNGEANEQFF.

The rearrangement joins TRBV20-1 to TRBJ1-1; D is possibly TRBD1 (6 bases). Looked up from germline, CDR1 is DFQATT and CDR2 is SNEGSKA (reference sequence). The CDR3 runs 15 residues. The V end lost 2 bases, the J end lost 0 bases, and 13 bases lay between the germline ends. CDR3 amino acids: CSARRQGRMNTEAFF. The CDR3 bases are TGCAGTGCTAGACGGCAGGGGAGGATGAACACTGAAGCTTTCTTT.

This chain links TRBV7-8 with TRBJ2-1; 13 nucleotides align to TRBD2. CDR3 length: 17 residues. With V trimmed by 8 bases and J by 0 bases, 7 bases remained unmatched. CDR1 SGHVS and CDR2 FQNEAQ come from the germline V gene. CDR3 sequence reads: CASGWTSGRSSYNEQFF. As DNA, the CDR3 is TGTGCCAGCGGCTGGACTAGCGGGAGAAGCTCCTACAATGAGCAGTTCTTC.

The chain recombines TRBV7-2 with TRBJ2-3; D possibly matches TRBD1 or TRBD2 (6 bases each). With 6 bases removed from V and 0 bases from J, the gap between germline ends came to 13 bases. Germline loops: CDR1 SGHTA, CDR2 FQGNSA. CDR3 length: 15 residues. CDR3 in amino acids: CASRKGGGSTDTQYF. In DNA, the CDR3 is TGTGCCAGCAGGAAAGGGGGAGGAAGCACAGATACGCAGTATTTT.

This sequence joins TRBV7-9 and TRBJ2-2; 11 nucleotides line up with TRBD2. Germline-derived CDR1 and CDR2 are SEHNR and FQNEAQ (reference sequence). The V gene end was trimmed by 5 bases and the J gene end by 3 bases; junction bases not matched to a gene: 5. The CDR3 is 16 amino acids. The CDR3 DNA is TGTGCCAGCAGCGAAACTAGCGGGGGACACACCGGGGAGCTGTTTTTT. Its protein product is CASSETSGGHTGELFF.